The 6 T cell receptor beta chains below come from one sample, sequenced in a study of OX40 agonist ivuxolimab in advanced cancers. This table comes from immunoSEQ multiplex PCR, and its TCRdb copy is limited to in-frame clones, with some not included. The data contain about 62,000 clones, roughly 85% of them seen just once; the ten biggest clones take up 3.5% to 4%. Sequenced here: CD4+ or CD8+ T cells sorted from blood, sampled in a trial of the OX40 agonist ivuxolimab. These TCRs come from an adult with an advanced solid tumor such as melanoma, head and neck, liver or kidney cancer.

The CDR3 DNA follows: TGTGCCAGTAGTACCCAGCGATCTGGGGCCAACGTCCTGACTTTC. It translates to CASSTQRSGANVLTF. V gene TRBV19 combines with J gene TRBJ2-6; D is uncertain. The ends were cut back, 4 bases at V and 1 base at J, with 8 bases in the middle. CDR1 is LNHDA and CDR2 is SQIVND in the germline V gene (reference sequence). The CDR3 sequence is 15 residues long.

The CDR3 DNA reads TGTGCCTGGAGGCTAATAGGGACAGGGGGCGGACGGGGTGACACTGAAGCTTTCTTT. It codes for CAWRLIGTGGGRGDTEAFF. The chain recombines TRBV30 with TRBJ1-1, with 12 bases identical to TRBD1. CDR1 GTSNPN and CDR2 SVGIG come from the germline V gene (reference sequence). This CDR3 contains 19 residues. The V and J ends lost 3 bases and 3 bases, in that order; junction bases with no gene match: 17.

The V gene is TRBV11-3, the J gene TRBJ1-6; D call uncertain. Germline V gives CDR1 SGHNT, CDR2 YENEEA. The CDR3 runs to 13 residues. Trimming left V 6 bases short and J 5 bases short, with 8 bases between. The CDR3 nucleotides are TGTGCCAGCAGAGGGAGCGATAATTCACCCCTCCACTTT. Translating it yields CASRGSDNSPLHF.

J is TRBJ2-1 and V is TRBV5-1, with a tentative D call TRBD1 (6 bases). This CDR3 is built from 14 residues. V lost 0 bases, J lost 4 bases, and 8 bases lay in between. CDR1 and CDR2 from the germline V gene are SGHRS and YFSETQ. The CDR3 protein is CASSLDRGYNEQFF. The DNA of the CDR3 is TGCGCCAGCAGCTTGGATAGGGGGTACAATGAGCAGTTCTTC.

The rearrangement links TRBV4-1 to TRBJ1-6; TRBD1 agrees at 8 bases. Per germline, CDR1 MGHRA and CDR2 YSYEKL. The CDR3 loop spans 13 amino acids. J lost 9 bases, V lost 3 bases, and 1 base had no gene match. CDR3: CASSQDRASPLHF. The CDR3, as DNA: TGCGCCAGCAGCCAGGACAGGGCTTCACCCCTCCACTTT.

The chain links TRBV10-2 to TRBJ2-1, with 10 bases aligning to TRBD1. The germline V gene encodes CDR1 WSHSY and CDR2 SAAADI. CDR3 size: 18 residues. Trimming took 2 bases from V and 1 from J; bases not matched to a gene: 8. CDR3 loop: CASSEGTGAEGSYNEQFF. The CDR3 bases are TGCGCCAGCAGTGAGGGGACAGGGGCCGAAGGGTCCTACAATGAGCAGTTCTTC.